This T cell receptor (beta chain) is from a study of cytomegalovirus exposure and HLA in healthy donors (TCRdb year 2017). A note on the overall study: According to an earlier analysis of several hundred of the donors, roughly 180 million T cells yielded some 120 million unique TCR beta sequences and about 280 Gb of sequence data. An early release covering roughly 580 HLA-typed donors comprised approximately 300 gigabases of sequencing data and tens of millions of unique TCR sequences. Of the 350 to 450 genotyped donors, approximately 80% fell in the genetic ancestry cluster associated with self-reported Caucasian donors. The study was designed to test whether signatures of past pathogen exposure could be identified by cataloging public T cell receptors. The study used immunosequencing to profile the T cell repertoires of hundreds of subjects and linked those repertoires to cytomegalovirus serostatus. A separate validation cohort of roughly 110 different subjects was used in addition to the approximately 610-subject first cohort. To predict cytomegalovirus infection status, the study combined high-throughput TCR immunosequencing, statistical association of individual TCRs with disease status, and machine learning. In a later analysis, previously published TCR beta repertoires from about 670 donors were re-analyzed and high-resolution HLA genotyping was added so that TCR occurrence patterns could be studied. Rather than using new phenotypic data, the later analysis identified candidate immune exposures from TCR beta sequences and from how often those sequences occurred across donors. An earlier analysis of 500 to 650 of the donors applied high-throughput TCR beta sequencing to assess whether each TCR beta V gene segment acted as functional or pseudogenic. Alongside the repertoire data, information on donor age, sex, ethnicity and CMV serostatus was compiled. A later genetic analysis took genome-wide SNP genotypes for about 60% of the roughly 670 donors and used that subset as a discovery cohort. Every repertoire in the discovery cohort had been generated on one and the same sequencing platform. Class I and class II HLA loci were covered by the typing at four-digit resolution. Typing coverage varied by locus: roughly 620-630 donors for A, B, C, DRB1 and DQB1; approximately 520 for DQA1; over 600 for DPA1; approximately 490 for DPB1. Because of strong linkage in the cohort, roughly 5 DR-DQ haplotypes were treated as single units for association and clustering. Across approximately 400 genotyped donors of the cohort, an average of about 240,000 unique TCR beta nucleotide sequences per donor were sequenced, and 15% to 20% of those sequences were non-productive.

About this clone itself: Its binding antigen is unknown. The record has no base qualities; no much larger clone is one base away.

The cohort comprised some 700 healthy bone marrow donors. At the time of sampling, all cohort members were nominally healthy, though unrecorded immune exposures were likely present. The donor was CMV seropositive and belonged to the group of more than 250 seropositive cohort members. A peripheral blood sample was provided by each donor, and peripheral blood mononuclear cells were used for TCR beta sequencing. Genomic DNA extraction from the blood cell samples was performed with the Qiagen DNeasy Blood Extraction Kit. Trimming costs V 3 bases and J 2 bases, and their ends lie 19 bases apart. In the germline V gene (reference sequence), CDR1 corresponds to GTSNPN and CDR2 to SVGIG. CDR3 length: 17 amino acids, cysteine to phenylalanine. The sequence is cut down to CDR3 DNA, 51 bases in frame from base 1. Results the study describes overall, beyond this receptor: Because the 87-base-pair reads could not distinguish some IMGT-functional V segments, including TRBV6-2 and TRBV6-3, those segments were excluded. A further reported finding was that TCR beta sequences accurately predicted the HLA-A and HLA-B alleles for most subjects in the first cohort. Three of the identified cytomegalovirus-associated TCR beta chains were confirmed in vitro to be specific for cytomegalovirus antigens. Only TCR beta chains were sequenced in this cohort, and the absence of alpha or paired-chain data limited detectable features. Immune exposure information for the cohort was limited to CMV serostatus. In a later analysis, more than 15,000 TCR beta sequences were associated with specific HLA alleles at a false discovery rate of 0.05. The study listed 164 TCR beta chains as associated with cytomegalovirus. Correlated functional status among segregating V segments might reflect linkage disequilibrium, but an unknown experimental factor could not be ruled out. The classifier was reported to diagnose cytomegalovirus status with high specificity and sensitivity in both the original and validation cohorts. A later analysis found that most CMV-associated TCR beta chains appeared HLA-restricted, with HLA associations seemingly driven largely by CMV exposure. The authors suggested that the approach could potentially be extended to other disease states and immunological phenotypes. In an earlier analysis of roughly 560 of the donors, most TCR beta V segments were observed in productive rearrangements about 87% or about 30% of the time, broadly matching IMGT annotations. Compared with the roughly 710-donor mean, donors in an Asian-associated ancestry cluster had fewer N-insertions in productive TCRs, according to a later genetic analysis. Most TCR sequences were seen in very few donors, while some public TCRs were found in many individuals. Roughly 15 rarely observed V segments, including chromosome 9 orphons, were excluded from the earlier analysis of several hundred of the donors because counts were too low. The presence/absence analyses assumed that sequencing depth was roughly uniform across donors, and that assumption may not be true. Several of the top co-occurrence clusters appeared to be linked to parvovirus B19, influenza, CMV and Epstein-Barr virus, according to a later analysis. A cluster of highly shared sequence variants was judged likely to represent a technical artifact of the sequencing pipeline. Compared with equally common non-associated chains, HLA-associated TCR beta chains in a later analysis were more clonally expanded and had lower generation probabilities. In a later genetic analysis, a missense DCLRE1C variant was associated with V-gene and J-gene trimming of TCR beta chains, and the association was replicated in an independent cohort. Because HLA typing was missing for some donors at each locus, association tests included only the typed subset. Assigning TCR associations to individual alleles was difficult when HLA alleles, especially DR and DQ, strongly co-occurred. In a later analysis, TCR association rates were found to vary across HLA loci, with the most associated TCRs seen for DRB1 alleles and the fewest for HLA-C alleles.

The method behind the library was the immunoSEQ multiplex PCR assay. The multiplex PCR relied on a mix of 60 forward primers for TCR Vbeta segments and 13 reverse primers for TCR Jbeta segments. The CDR3 region of rearranged TCR beta genes was amplified from genomic DNA with a multiplex PCR assay. The Illumina HiSeq System was used to sequence the amplified TCR beta libraries as 87-base-pair reads. On the authors' methods: In a later analysis, tens of millions of unique TCR beta chains were counted across the 500 to 850 repertoires, and roughly 9.9 million of these chains were shared by at least two donors. To remove PCR and sequencing errors, raw reads were error-corrected and collapsed into unique sequences using a nearest-neighbor algorithm that merged closely related sequences. To assign V, D and J gene segments, CDR3 sequences were aligned to IMGT reference sequences. Each retained sequence needed at least a six-nucleotide match to both a V gene segment and a J gene segment. Rearrangements were called productive when the CDR3 lacked stop codons and stayed in frame with V and J; all others were non-productive. Following IMGT convention, CDR3 was defined as the stretch from the second conserved V-encoded cysteine to the conserved J-encoded phenylalanine. The earlier analysis of fewer than 750 of the donors excluded sequences that lacked an unambiguous match to a single V gene segment. An earlier analysis of just under 600 of the donors called V segments functional above 56.7% productive rearrangements and segregating when the between-donor standard deviation exceeded 5%. To diagnose cytomegalovirus status from the catalog of TCR beta chain sequences, a statistical classification framework was built. A later analysis assigned V and J genes by comparing TCR nucleotide sequences with IMGT/GENE-DB human TR gene sequences. The TCRdist pipeline was used in a later analysis to assign CDR3 sequences and most-parsimonious VDJ recombination scenarios. In a later analysis, every TCR beta chain was defined by the combination of its CDR3 amino acid sequence and its V-gene family, and reads without a unique V-gene family were dropped. As a way to deal with suspected cross-contamination and a sequencing artifact, a later analysis dropped roughly 620 nucleotide sequences that were highly shared and had low generation probability. A later analysis calculated a clonal expansion index for each public chain from normalized within-repertoire ranks of inferred template counts. A later analysis computed generation probabilities with a VDJ recombination model fitted to out-of-frame rearrangements, and checked the results against IGoR. In a later analysis, hypergeometric tests were used to score TCR-TCR, TCR-HLA and TCR-CMV co-occurrence, with a repertoire-size bias correction applied to TCR pairs. False discovery rates were estimated in a later analysis by permuting HLA or CMV assignments 20 times. A later analysis grouped co-occurring TCRs with DBSCAN, adding TCRdist sequence similarity when clustering within HLA-allele-positive subsets. For co-occurrence clustering, repertoires with fewer than 30,000 or more than 120,000 public chains were excluded, along with five or six repertoires with anomalous nucleotide sharing. Drawn from immuneACCESS, this table holds only the in-frame rearrangements with V and J called that TCRdb kept. Clones are partly lost; checked studies trace under half to an unresolved V gene and leave the rest unexplained. That table gives V, J and clone size, and the DNA gave D and trimming. Present in this sample are some 190,000 clones, about 77% of which were seen just once. Clones ranked in the top ten supply less than 2.5% of the sample.

The sequence derives from a woman in her twenties or thirties in good health and CMV-seropositive. The sequencing input was PBMCs. The chain is assembled from TRBV30 and TRBJ2-2, with a weak D call of TRBD1 (6 bases match). The CDR3 protein sequence reads: CAWSTRKGGFNTGELFF. DNA sequence: TGTGCCTGGAGCACCCGGAAAGGGGGTTTTAACACCGGGGAGCTGTTTTTT.